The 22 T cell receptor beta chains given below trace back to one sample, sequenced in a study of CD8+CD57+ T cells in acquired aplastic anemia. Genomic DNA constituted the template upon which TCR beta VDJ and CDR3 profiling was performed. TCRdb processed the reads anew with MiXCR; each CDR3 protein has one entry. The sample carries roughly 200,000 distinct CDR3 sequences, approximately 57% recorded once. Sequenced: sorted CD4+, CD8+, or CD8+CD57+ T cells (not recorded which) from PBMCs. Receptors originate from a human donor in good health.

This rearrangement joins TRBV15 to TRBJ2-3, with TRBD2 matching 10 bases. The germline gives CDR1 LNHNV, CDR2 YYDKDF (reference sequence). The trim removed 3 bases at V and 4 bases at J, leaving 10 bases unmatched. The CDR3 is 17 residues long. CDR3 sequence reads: CATSRYRAGGTPDTQYF. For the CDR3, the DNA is TGTGCCACCAGCAGGTATAGAGCGGGGGGGACACCAGATACGCAGTATTTT.

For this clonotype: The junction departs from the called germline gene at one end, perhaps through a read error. DNA of the CDR3: TGTTCCAGCAGCTCGACCTACGAGCAGTACTTC. The encoded protein is CSSSSTYEQYF. The V and J genes are TRBV5-5 and TRBJ2-7, with D unresolved. CDR3 size: 11 residues. The germline CDR1 and CDR2 sequences are SGHKS and YYEKEE (reference sequence).

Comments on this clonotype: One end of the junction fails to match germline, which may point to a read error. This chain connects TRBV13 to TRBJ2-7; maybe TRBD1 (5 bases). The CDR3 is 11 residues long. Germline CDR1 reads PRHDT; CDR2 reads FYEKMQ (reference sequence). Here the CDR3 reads CASTLGPEQYF. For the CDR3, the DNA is TGCGCCAGCACCTTGGGGCCCGAGCAGTACTTC.

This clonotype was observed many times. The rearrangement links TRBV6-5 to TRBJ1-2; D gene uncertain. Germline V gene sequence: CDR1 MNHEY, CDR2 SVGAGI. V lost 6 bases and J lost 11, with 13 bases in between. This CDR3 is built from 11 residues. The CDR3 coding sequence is TGTGCCAGCAGATTGGGAATGCAATACACCTTC. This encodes CASRLGMQYTF.

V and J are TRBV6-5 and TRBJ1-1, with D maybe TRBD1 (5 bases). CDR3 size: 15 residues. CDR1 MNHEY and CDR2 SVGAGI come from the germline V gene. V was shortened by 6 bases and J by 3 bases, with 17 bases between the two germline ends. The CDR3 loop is CASSHRPGVDTEAFF. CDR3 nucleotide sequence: TGTGCCAGCAGCCACAGGCCGGGGGTGGACACTGAAGCTTTCTTT.

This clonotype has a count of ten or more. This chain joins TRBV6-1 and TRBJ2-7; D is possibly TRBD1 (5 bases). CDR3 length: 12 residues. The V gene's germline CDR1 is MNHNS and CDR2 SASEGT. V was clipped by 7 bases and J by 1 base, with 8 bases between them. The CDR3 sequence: CASIQGSYEQYF. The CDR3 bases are TGTGCCAGCATTCAGGGATCCTACGAGCAGTACTTC.

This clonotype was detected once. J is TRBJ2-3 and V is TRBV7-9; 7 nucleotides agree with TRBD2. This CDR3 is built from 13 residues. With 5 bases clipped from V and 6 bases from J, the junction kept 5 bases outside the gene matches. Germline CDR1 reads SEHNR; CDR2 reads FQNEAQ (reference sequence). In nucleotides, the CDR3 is TGTGCCAGCAGCGCCCCCGGGGGGGATACGCAGTATTTT. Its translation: CASSAPGGDTQYF.

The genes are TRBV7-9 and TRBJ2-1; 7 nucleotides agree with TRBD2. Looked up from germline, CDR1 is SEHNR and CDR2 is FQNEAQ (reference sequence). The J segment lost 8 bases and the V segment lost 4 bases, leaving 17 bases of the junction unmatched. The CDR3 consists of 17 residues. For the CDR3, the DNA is TGTGCCAGCAGCTCACCCCCCTACGGCGGGGGAAACTATGAGCAGTTCTTC. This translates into CASSSPPYGGGNYEQFF.

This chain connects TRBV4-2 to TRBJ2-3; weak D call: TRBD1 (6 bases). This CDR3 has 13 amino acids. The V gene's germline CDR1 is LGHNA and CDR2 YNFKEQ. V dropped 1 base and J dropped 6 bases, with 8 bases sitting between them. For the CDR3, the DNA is TGTGCCAGCAGCCAAGGGACAGTGGATACGCAGTATTTT. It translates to CASSQGTVDTQYF.

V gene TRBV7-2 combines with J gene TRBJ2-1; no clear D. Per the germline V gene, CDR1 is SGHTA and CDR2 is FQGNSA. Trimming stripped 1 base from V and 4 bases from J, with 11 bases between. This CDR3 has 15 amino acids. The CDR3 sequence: CASSLVSVGYNEQFF. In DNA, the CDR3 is TGTGCCAGCAGCTTAGTATCCGTGGGGTACAATGAGCAGTTCTTC.

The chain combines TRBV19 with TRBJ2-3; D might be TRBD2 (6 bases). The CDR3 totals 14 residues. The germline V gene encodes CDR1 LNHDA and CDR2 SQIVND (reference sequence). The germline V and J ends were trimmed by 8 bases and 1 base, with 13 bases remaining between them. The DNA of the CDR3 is TGTGCCAGTGCGCTCCCGGGAGGCACAGATACGCAGTATTTT. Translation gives CASALPGGTDTQYF.

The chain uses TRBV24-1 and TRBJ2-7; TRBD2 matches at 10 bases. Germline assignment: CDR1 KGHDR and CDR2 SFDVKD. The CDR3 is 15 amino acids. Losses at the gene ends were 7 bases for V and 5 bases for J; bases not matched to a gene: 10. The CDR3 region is CATSALKREGNEQYF. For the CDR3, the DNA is TGTGCCACCAGCGCCTTGAAGCGGGAGGGTAACGAGCAGTACTTC.

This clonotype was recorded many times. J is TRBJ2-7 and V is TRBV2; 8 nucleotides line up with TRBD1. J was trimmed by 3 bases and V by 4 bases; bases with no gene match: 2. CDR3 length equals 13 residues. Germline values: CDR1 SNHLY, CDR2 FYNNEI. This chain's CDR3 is CASSVGQGYEQYF. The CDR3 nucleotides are TGTGCCAGCAGTGTCGGACAGGGCTACGAGCAGTACTTC.

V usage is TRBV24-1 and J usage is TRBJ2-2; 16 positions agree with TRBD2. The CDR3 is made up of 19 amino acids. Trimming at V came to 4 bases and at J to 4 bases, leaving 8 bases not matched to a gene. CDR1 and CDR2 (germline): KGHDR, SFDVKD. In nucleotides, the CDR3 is TGTGCCACCAGTGACCCACCGGGACTAGCGGGAGGGCTCACCGGGGAGCTGTTTTTT. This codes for CATSDPPGLAGGLTGELFF.

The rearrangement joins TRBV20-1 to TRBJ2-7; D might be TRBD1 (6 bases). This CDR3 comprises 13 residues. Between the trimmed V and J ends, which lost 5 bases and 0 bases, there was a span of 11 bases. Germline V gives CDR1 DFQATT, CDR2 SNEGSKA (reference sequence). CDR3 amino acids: CSAFTGSSYEQYF. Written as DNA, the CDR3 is TGCAGTGCTTTCACAGGGAGCTCCTACGAGCAGTACTTC.

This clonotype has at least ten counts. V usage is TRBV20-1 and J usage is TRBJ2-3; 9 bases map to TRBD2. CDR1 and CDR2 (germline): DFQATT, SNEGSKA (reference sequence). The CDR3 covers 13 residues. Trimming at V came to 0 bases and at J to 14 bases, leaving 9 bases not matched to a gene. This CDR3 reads CSAREDSGGSTYF. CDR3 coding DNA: TGCAGTGCTAGAGAGGATAGCGGGGGCTCGACGTATTTT.

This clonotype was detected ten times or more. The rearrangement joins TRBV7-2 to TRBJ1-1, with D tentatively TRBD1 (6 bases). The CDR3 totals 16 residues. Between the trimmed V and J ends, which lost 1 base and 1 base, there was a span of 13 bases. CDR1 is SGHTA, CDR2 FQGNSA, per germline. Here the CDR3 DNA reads TGTGCCAGCAGCTTAGACAGGGTTTCGGGGAACACTGAAGCTTTCTTT. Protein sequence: CASSLDRVSGNTEAFF.

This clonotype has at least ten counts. For the CDR3, the DNA is TGCAGTGCTTTAGTTTGGGGAACGAGCTTCGATCAGCCCCAGCATTTT. Amino acid sequence: CSALVWGTSFDQPQHF. The chain employs TRBV20-1 and TRBJ1-5; unclear D gene. The length of the CDR3 is 16 residues. The V gene's germline CDR1 is DFQATT and CDR2 SNEGSKA (reference sequence). The V end lost 5 bases, the J end lost 5 bases, and 22 bases lay between the germline ends.

CDR3 in amino acids: CSSQGGQGGLETQYF. The DNA of the CDR3 is TGCAGCAGCCAAGGAGGACAGGGGGGTTTGGAGACCCAGTACTTC. The rearrangement joins TRBV29-1 to TRBJ2-5; 10 nucleotides align to TRBD1. V lost 8 bases and J lost 5; bases outside the gene matches: 14. The CDR3 runs to 15 residues. Germline V gene data show CDR1 as SQVTM and CDR2 as ANQGSEA.

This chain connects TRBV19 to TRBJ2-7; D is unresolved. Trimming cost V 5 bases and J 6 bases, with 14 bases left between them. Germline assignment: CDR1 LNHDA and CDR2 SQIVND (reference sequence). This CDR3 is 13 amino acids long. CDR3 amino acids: CASSADRSGEQYF. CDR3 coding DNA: TGTGCCAGTAGTGCGGACCGATCGGGCGAGCAGTACTTC.

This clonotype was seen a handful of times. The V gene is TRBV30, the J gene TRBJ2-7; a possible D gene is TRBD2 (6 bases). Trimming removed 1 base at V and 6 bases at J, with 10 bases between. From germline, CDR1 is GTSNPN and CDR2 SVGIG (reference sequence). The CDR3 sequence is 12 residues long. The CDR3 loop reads CAWSAWDSEQYF. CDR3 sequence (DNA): TGTGCCTGGAGTGCCTGGGACTCCGAGCAGTACTTC. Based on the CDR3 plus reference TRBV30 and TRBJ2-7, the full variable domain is SQTIHQWPATLVQPVGSPLSLECTVEGTSNPNLYWYRQAAGRGLQLLFYSVGIGQISSEVPQNLSASRPQDRQFILSSKKLLLSDSGFYLCAWSAWDSEQYFGPGTRLTVT.

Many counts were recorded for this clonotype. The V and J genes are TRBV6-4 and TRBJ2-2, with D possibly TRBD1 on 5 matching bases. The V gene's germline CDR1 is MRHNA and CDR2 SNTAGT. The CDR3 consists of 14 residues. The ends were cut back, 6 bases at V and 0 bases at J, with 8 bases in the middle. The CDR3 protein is CASRNRPNTGELFF. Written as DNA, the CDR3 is TGTGCCAGCAGAAACAGGCCGAACACCGGGGAGCTGTTTTTT.